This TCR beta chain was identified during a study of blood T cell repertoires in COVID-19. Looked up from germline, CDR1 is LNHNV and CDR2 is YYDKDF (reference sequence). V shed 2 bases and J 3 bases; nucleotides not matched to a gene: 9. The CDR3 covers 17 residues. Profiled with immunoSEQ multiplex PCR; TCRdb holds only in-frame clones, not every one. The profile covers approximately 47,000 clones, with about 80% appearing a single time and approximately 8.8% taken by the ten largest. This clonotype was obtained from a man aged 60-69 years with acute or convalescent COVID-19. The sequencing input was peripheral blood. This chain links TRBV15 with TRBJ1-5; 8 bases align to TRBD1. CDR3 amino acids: CATSRNRGSSDNQPQHF. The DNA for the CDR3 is TGTGCCACCAGCAGAAACAGGGGGTCTAGTGACAATCAGCCCCAGCATTTT. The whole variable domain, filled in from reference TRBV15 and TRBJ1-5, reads DAMVIQNPRYQVTQFGKPVTLSCSQTLNHNVMYWYQQKSSQAPKLLFHYYDKDFNNEADTPDNFQSRRPNTSFCFLDIRSPGLGDTAMYLCATSRNRGSSDNQPQHFGDGTRLSIL.